These 2 T cell receptor beta chains were all obtained from the same sample, sequenced in a study of T cell responses to AZD1222 COVID-19 vaccine. This table comes from immunoSEQ multiplex PCR, and its TCRdb copy is limited to in-frame clones, with some not included. The sample consists of 60,000 to 75,000 clones, about 85% of them appearing once. The sample was peripheral blood, taken on day 0 of AZD1222 vaccination. These receptors were obtained from an adult in good health.

This chain uses TRBV23-1 with TRBJ1-5; a weak D match, TRBD1 (5 bases). TRBV23-1 is an open reading frame whose function is uncertain. The CDR3 contains 13 residues. Between the trimmed V and J ends, which lost 7 bases and 2 bases, there was a span of 9 bases. The CDR3 protein is CASKGRGNQPQHF. Here the CDR3 DNA reads TGCGCCAGCAAAGGCAGGGGCAATCAGCCCCAGCATTTT.

This clone was counted a few times. The chain carries TRBV19 and TRBJ1-4, with 9 bases aligning to TRBD1. V was clipped by 8 bases and J by 5 bases; unmatched bases: 6. This CDR3 spans 14 amino acids. Germline V gives CDR1 LNHDA, CDR2 SQIVND (reference sequence). The CDR3 sequence is CASGPGTGNEKLFF. Written as DNA, the CDR3 is TGTGCCAGTGGTCCCGGGACAGGGAATGAAAAACTGTTTTTT.